The 32 T cell receptor beta chains below come from one sample, sequenced in a study of shared clonotypes between healthy human individuals (dated by TCRdb to about 2020). Library prep was done by the immunoSEQ multiplex PCR assay. Drawn from immuneACCESS, this table holds only the in-frame rearrangements with V and J called that TCRdb kept. Clones are partly lost; checked studies trace under half to an unresolved V gene and leave the rest unexplained. Here the sample has over a million clones; 95% to 97% occur a single time. Clones ranked in the top ten supply about 1.2% of the sample. Material: naive CD4+ T cells sorted from blood. What the cell subset or site label conveys for this sample: CD45RA+ positively selected. The receptors derive from a man aged 25 to 40 in good health.

The rearrangement links TRBV9 to TRBJ2-2; 8 bases match TRBD1. This CDR3 contains 17 residues. Trimming took 6 bases from V and 4 from J; bases not matched to a gene: 14. Looked up from germline, CDR1 is SGDLS and CDR2 is YYNGEE. CDR3: CASTDGRQGAVTGELFF. The CDR3 region has the DNA TGTGCCAGCACCGATGGGCGGCAGGGGGCCGTCACCGGGGAGCTGTTTTTT.

The chain combines TRBV28 with TRBJ1-1, with TRBD1 matching 8 bases. The V and J ends lost 4 bases and 1 base, in that order; junction bases with no gene match: 8. The germline V gene encodes CDR1 MDHEN and CDR2 SYDVKM. CDR3 length equals 16 residues. In DNA form, the CDR3 reads TGTGCCAGCAGTTCCCAAGGACAGGGAGAGAACACTGAAGCTTTCTTT. This encodes CASSSQGQGENTEAFF. The variable domain in full, with the rest retrieved from reference TRBV28 and TRBJ1-1, is DVKVTQSSRYLVKRTGEKVFLECVQDMDHENMFWYRQDPGLGLRLIYFSYDVKMKEKGDIPEGYSVSREKKERFSLILESASTNQTSMYLCASSSQGQGENTEAFFGQGTRLTVV.

This clone appeared once. The rearrangement uses TRBV2 and TRBJ2-3, with TRBD1 identical over 7 bases. Germline loops: CDR1 SNHLY, CDR2 FYNNEI. V trimming: 7 bases; J trimming: 4 bases; junction bases outside the gene matches: 5. The CDR3 consists of 13 residues. The CDR3 nucleotides read TGTGCCAGCAACAACAGGGGCGCAGATACGCAGTATTTT. Its protein product is CASNNRGADTQYF.

The CDR3: CASRDDRRPNYGYTF. CDR3 nucleotides: TGTGCCAGCAGGGATGACAGGAGACCTAACTATGGCTACACCTTC. The chain has TRBV28 and TRBJ1-2, with a possible D match to TRBD1 (6 bases). Germline V CDR1 and CDR2: MDHEN, SYDVKM. The CDR3 is 15 amino acids. V lost 6 bases and J lost 0, with 14 bases in between.

V gene TRBV5-4 combines with J gene TRBJ1-5, with D perhaps TRBD1 (5 bases). The CDR3 covers 15 residues. Trimming took off 4 bases at V and 0 bases at J, with 11 bases between the two ends. CDR1 and CDR2 from the germline V gene are SGHNT and YYREEE (reference sequence). Here the CDR3 reads CASSQGQGSNQPQHF. CDR3 DNA sequence: TGTGCCAGCAGCCAAGGGCAGGGTAGCAATCAGCCCCAGCATTTT.

The J gene is TRBJ2-6, the V gene TRBV7-3; the D is unclear. This CDR3 has 16 amino acids. The V gene lost 1 base and the J gene lost 2 bases, with 9 bases spanning the gap. Germline V gene sequence: CDR1 SGHTA, CDR2 FQGTGA. The CDR3 bases are TGTGCCAGCAGCTTAAGGGTCACACCTGGGGCCAACGTCCTGACTTTC. Translation gives CASSLRVTPGANVLTF. Drawing the rest from reference TRBV7-3 and TRBJ2-6, the complete variable domain is GAGVSQTPSNKVTEKGKYVELRCDPISGHTALYWYRQSLGQGPEFLIYFQGTGAADDSGLPNDRFFAVRPEGSVSTLKIQRTERGDSAVYLCASSLRVTPGANVLTFGAGSRLTVL.

The chain employs TRBV2 and TRBJ1-1, with D perhaps TRBD1 (5 bases). Germline-derived CDR1 and CDR2 are SNHLY and FYNNEI. The CDR3 totals 14 residues. Trimming removed 4 bases from V and 3 bases from J, with 12 bases in between. The CDR3 bases are TGTGCCAGCAGTGGGGGCAGCGGGGACACTGAAGCTTTCTTT. Protein product: CASSGGSGDTEAFF. The whole variable domain, filled in from reference TRBV2 and TRBJ1-1, reads EPEVTQTPSHQVTQMGQEVILRCVPISNHLYFYWYRQILGQKVEFLVSFYNNEISEKSEIFDDQFSVERPDGSNFTLKIRSTKLEDSAMYFCASSGGSGDTEAFFGQGTRLTVV.

The chain carries TRBV11-2 and TRBJ2-5; 7 bases fit TRBD2. V dropped 3 bases and J dropped 5; count of bases not matched to a gene: 3. CDR1 and CDR2 from the germline V gene are SGHAT and FQNNGV. The length of the CDR3 is 13 residues. The CDR3 loop is CASSFRGGETQYF. The CDR3 bases are TGTGCCAGCAGCTTTCGGGGAGGGGAGACCCAGTACTTC.

Only one count was recorded for this clone. The rearrangement joins TRBV14 to TRBJ2-5; D may be TRBD2 (6 bases). CDR1 is SGHDN and CDR2 is FVKESK in the germline V gene. With 10 bases removed from V and 0 bases from J, the gap between germline ends came to 27 bases. The CDR3 has 18 amino acids. In DNA form, the CDR3 reads TGTGCCATCCTCGGGAGCAGGGATCTGGACCAGGACCAAGAGACCCAGTACTTC. Translating it yields CAILGSRDLDQDQETQYF.

This clone was counted only a few times. J is TRBJ2-7 and V is TRBV27; perhaps TRBD2 as D (6 bases). The germline V gene encodes CDR1 MNHEY and CDR2 SMNVEV (reference sequence). Trimming removed 8 bases at V and 5 bases at J, with 16 bases between. The CDR3 consists of 13 residues. The CDR3 reads CASWRRDLNEQYF. In nucleotides, the CDR3 is TGTGCCAGCTGGCGGCGGGATTTAAACGAGCAGTACTTC.

The V and J genes are TRBV9 and TRBJ2-1; D is uncertain. The germline CDR1 and CDR2 sequences are SGDLS and YYNGEE. Trimming stripped 0 bases from V and 16 bases from J, with 8 bases between. This CDR3 comprises 10 residues. As DNA, the CDR3 is TGTGCCAGCAGCGTAGATAGCTTTTTCTTC. Its protein is CASSVDSFFF.

The CDR3 sequence: CASSLFLSTAVNQPQHF. CDR3 bases: TGTGCCAGCAGCTTATTTTTATCGACAGCGGTGAATCAGCCCCAGCATTTT. This chain links TRBV7-9 with TRBJ1-5; D is perhaps TRBD1 (5 bases). Germline V lookup: CDR1 SEHNR, CDR2 FQNEAQ (reference sequence). The V end was cut by 2 bases, the J end by 4 bases, with 18 bases between. This CDR3 spans 17 amino acids.

This chain joins TRBV6-1 and TRBJ1-1; 9 bases line up with TRBD1. Germline lookup yields CDR1 MNHNS and CDR2 SASEGT. The CDR3 covers 14 residues. The trim removed 4 bases at V and 5 bases at J, leaving 5 bases unmatched. The CDR3 coding sequence is TGTGCCAGCAGTGGTGGGACAGGGTGGACTGAAGCTTTCTTT. Its protein product is CASSGGTGWTEAFF.

A single count supports this clone. The chain joins TRBV18 to TRBJ2-1; a weak D match, TRBD2 (5 bases). V lost 6 bases, J lost 5 bases, and 14 bases lay in between. This CDR3 is built from 14 residues. Germline CDR1 KGHSH, CDR2 LQKENI. The CDR3 sequence is CASSGRALDNEQFF. The CDR3 DNA is TGTGCCAGCTCTGGGCGGGCTCTAGACAATGAGCAGTTCTTC.

V and J are TRBV10-2 and TRBJ2-7; unclear D gene. V lost 3 bases and J lost 3, with 3 bases in between. This CDR3 is built from 11 residues. CDR1 and CDR2 from the germline V gene are WSHSY and SAAADI. DNA for the CDR3: TGCGCCAGCAGTGACTTCTACGAGCAGTACTTC. Protein sequence: CASSDFYEQYF.

V usage is TRBV6-4 and J usage is TRBJ2-3, with TRBD1 as a possible D gene (7 bases). V was pared by 4 bases and J by 8 bases, with 22 bases between. CDR3 length: 16 residues. From germline, CDR1 is MRHNA and CDR2 SNTAGT. CDR3 loop: CASSAEDRAGGSTQYF. The CDR3 DNA follows: TGTGCCAGCAGTGCCGAAGACAGGGCCGGGGGTAGTACGCAGTATTTT.

J is TRBJ1-1 and V is TRBV5-1; maybe TRBD1 (5 bases). CDR3 size: 16 residues. From germline, CDR1 is SGHRS and CDR2 YFSETQ. V was cut by 0 bases and J by 1 base, with 13 bases left in between. The CDR3 loop is CASSLVGRGPNTEAFF. DNA of the CDR3: TGCGCCAGCAGCTTGGTAGGCCGGGGCCCGAACACTGAAGCTTTCTTT.

The chain is built from TRBV18 and TRBJ2-3; D is perhaps TRBD2 (6 bases). Germline V CDR1 and CDR2: KGHSH, LQKENI. The CDR3 is 17 amino acids. V was pared by 3 bases and J by 1 base, with 17 bases between. Here the CDR3 DNA reads TGTGCCAGCTCACCCGCTGTGGTCCTAGCGCGCACAGATACGCAGTATTTT. Its protein product is CASSPAVVLARTDTQYF.

To note about this clone: The sample has other DNA sequences that encode this CDR3 too. The chain employs TRBV18 and TRBJ2-1, with 11 bases aligning to TRBD2. This CDR3 comprises 16 residues. The germline V gene encodes CDR1 KGHSH and CDR2 LQKENI. Trimming cost V 3 bases and J 4 bases; bases outside gene matches: 5. CDR3 region: CASSPGTSGSYNEQFF. Here the CDR3 DNA reads TGTGCCAGCTCACCGGGGACTAGCGGATCATACAATGAGCAGTTCTTC.

The CDR3 loop is CASSLTTSGQETQYF. The CDR3 DNA sequence: TGTGCCAGCAGCTTGACGACTAGCGGCCAAGAGACCCAGTACTTC. The chain employs TRBV5-6 and TRBJ2-5, with 9 bases fitting TRBD2. V lost 1 base to trimming and J lost 1 base; unmatched junction nucleotides: 2. The V gene's germline CDR1 is SGHDT and CDR2 YYEEEE. The CDR3 spans 15 residues.

This clone appeared a few times. This chain joins TRBV28 and TRBJ2-2; 7 bases align to TRBD1. V dropped 7 bases and J dropped 4; count of bases not matched to a gene: 12. This CDR3 spans 16 amino acids. Germline V gene lookup returns CDR1 MDHEN and CDR2 SYDVKM. The CDR3 sequence is CASTSIGTAITGELFF. As DNA, the CDR3 is TGTGCCAGCACCTCCATAGGGACAGCGATCACCGGGGAGCTGTTTTTT.

This chain joins TRBV19 and TRBJ1-2; no firm D call. CDR3 size: 15 residues. V lost 7 bases to trimming and J lost 6 bases, with 21 bases between them. Germline V CDR1 and CDR2: LNHDA, SQIVND (reference sequence). The CDR3 region has the DNA TGTGCCAGTACTAACCCCTCGGGGATTTTCGATGGCTACACCTTC. Translating it yields CASTNPSGIFDGYTF.

J is TRBJ2-5 and V is TRBV5-1; tentative D call: TRBD1 (6 bases). Trimming stripped 4 bases from V and 1 base from J, with 11 bases between. Germline V gene sequence: CDR1 SGHRS, CDR2 YFSETQ. CDR3 size: 14 residues. This CDR3 is CASSPGHFQETQYF. CDR3 sequence (DNA): TGCGCCAGCAGCCCGGGACACTTCCAAGAGACCCAGTACTTC.

In DNA, the CDR3 is TGTGCCAGCAGCCTCACAGGGGTTGAGCAGTTCTTC. This gives the protein CASSLTGVEQFF. This chain uses TRBV7-2 with TRBJ2-1, with 7 nucleotides matching TRBD1. CDR3 length: 12 amino acids. CDR1 and CDR2 from the germline V gene are SGHTA and FQGNSA. The junction had 4 bases not matched to a gene; V was cut back by 5 bases and J by 9 bases.

V gene TRBV28 combines with J gene TRBJ1-5; 10 bases align to TRBD1. The CDR3 is 16 residues long. CDR1 and CDR2 (germline): MDHEN, SYDVKM. V was clipped by 3 bases and J by 4 bases; unmatched bases: 6. CDR3 protein: CASSLHVGQGNQPQHF. For the CDR3, the DNA is TGTGCCAGCAGTTTGCACGTGGGACAGGGGAATCAGCCCCAGCATTTT.

The chain combines TRBV6-6 with TRBJ2-7; 7 nucleotides match TRBD1. This CDR3 is built from 15 residues. J was trimmed by 1 base and V by 5 bases; bases with no gene match: 8. The germline CDR1 and CDR2 sequences are MNHNY and SVGAGI (reference sequence). The chain's CDR3 is CASSPGQARSYEQYF. CDR3 nucleotides: TGTGCCAGCAGTCCCGGACAGGCCCGTTCCTACGAGCAGTACTTC.

For this clone: Additional DNA sequences in this sample encode the identical CDR3. The chain links TRBV5-1 to TRBJ2-3, with D uncertain. Deletions cut 2 bases from V and 0 bases from J, with 4 bases between. Germline-derived CDR1 and CDR2 are SGHRS and YFSETQ. CDR3 length: 13 residues. The CDR3 sequence: CASSLGSTDTQYF. The DNA of the CDR3 is TGCGCCAGCAGCTTAGGTAGCACAGATACGCAGTATTTT.

Note on this clone: Other DNA sequences in this sample translate to the same CDR3. This rearrangement joins TRBV5-1 to TRBJ1-2, with TRBD1 matching over 10 bases. Germline V CDR1 and CDR2: SGHRS, YFSETQ. The ends lost 3 bases at V and 6 bases at J; junction bases unmatched: 2. The CDR3 has 13 residues. This CDR3 is CASSSGTGDGYTF. CDR3 nucleotides: TGCGCCAGCAGCTCGGGGACAGGGGATGGCTACACCTTC. Complete variable domain (other parts from reference TRBV5-1 and TRBJ1-2): KAGVTQTPRYLIKTRGQQVTLSCSPISGHRSVSWYQQTPGQGLQFLFEYFSETQRNKGNFPGRFSGRQFSNSRSEMNVSTLELGDSALYLCASSSGTGDGYTFGSGTRLTVV.

This chain joins TRBV7-9 and TRBJ2-7, with 8 bases lining up with TRBD2. Germline loops: CDR1 SEHNR, CDR2 FQNEAQ (reference sequence). The length of the CDR3 is 18 residues. Trimming cost V 1 base and J 2 bases; bases outside gene matches: 13. The CDR3 protein is CASSLELAVGGRAYEQYF. The CDR3 DNA is TGTGCCAGCAGCTTAGAACTAGCGGTTGGGGGGAGAGCCTACGAGCAGTACTTC.

This sequence joins TRBV28 and TRBJ1-2; a possible D gene is TRBD1 (6 bases). Trimming took off 8 bases at V and 4 bases at J, with 17 bases between the two ends. CDR3 length equals 14 residues. CDR1 and CDR2 (germline): MDHEN, SYDVKM. The CDR3 spells CASASGGGSYGYTF. The CDR3 DNA reads TGTGCCAGCGCCTCTGGGGGGGGCAGCTATGGCTACACCTTC.

This chain uses TRBV27 with TRBJ2-3, with 14 nucleotides matching TRBD2. CDR3 length equals 20 residues. V dropped 5 bases and J dropped 2; count of bases not matched to a gene: 15. Germline loops: CDR1 MNHEY, CDR2 SMNVEV (reference sequence). Here the CDR3 reads CASSPRGTSGRRVHTDTQYF. Here the CDR3 DNA reads TGTGCCAGCAGTCCGCGGGGGACTAGCGGGAGAAGGGTGCACACAGATACGCAGTATTTT.

The chain has TRBV19 and TRBJ2-5, with D tentatively TRBD1 (5 bases). V was clipped by 5 bases and J by 8 bases, with 9 bases between them. This CDR3 has 11 residues. From germline, CDR1 is LNHDA and CDR2 SQIVND (reference sequence). The CDR3 region is CASSVGLTQYF. For the CDR3, the DNA is TGTGCCAGTAGTGTGGGGCTCACCCAGTACTTC.